Listed here are 28 T cell receptor beta chains from one sample, sequenced in a study of CDR3 diversity in severe acne. Each CDR3 protein is one row after TCRdb ran MiXCR on the PCR reads. The table records about 97,000 distinct CDR3 sequences, 45% to 60% of them present only once. Sequenced material: blood. These receptors came from a male donor with acne.

This clonotype was found many times. The CDR3 loop reads CASSSTGSSYEQYF. CDR3 nucleotides: TGTGCCAGTAGCTCGACAGGGAGCTCCTACGAGCAGTACTTC. V and J are TRBV19 and TRBJ2-7; TRBD1 matches at 7 bases. Trimming took 6 bases from V and 0 from J; bases not matched to a gene: 5. There are 14 residues in the CDR3. In germline, CDR1 is LNHDA, CDR2 SQIVND (reference sequence).

The CDR3 loop reads CASRGTGTDTQYF. DNA of the CDR3: TGTGCCAGCAGGGGGACAGGGACGGATACGCAGTATTTT. This rearrangement joins TRBV28 to TRBJ2-3; 9 nucleotides match TRBD1. The V and J ends lost 6 bases and 6 bases, in that order; junction bases with no gene match: 4. This CDR3 is 13 amino acids long. Germline-derived CDR1 and CDR2 are MDHEN and SYDVKM.

V gene TRBV24-1 combines with J gene TRBJ1-5; no definite D call. The CDR3 extends over 13 amino acids. V dropped 4 bases and J dropped 4 bases, with 7 bases sitting between them. The germline V gene has CDR1 KGHDR and CDR2 SFDVKD. The CDR3 region has the DNA TGTGCCACCAGTGAGACAAGGAATCAGCCCCAGCATTTT. This translates into CATSETRNQPQHF.

This clonotype was observed a handful of times. This chain uses TRBV19 with TRBJ1-1; D ambiguous. Germline lookup yields CDR1 LNHDA and CDR2 SQIVND (reference sequence). The length of the CDR3 is 12 residues. With 8 bases removed from V and 5 bases from J, the gap between germline ends came to 12 bases. In DNA form, the CDR3 reads TGTGCCAGTGTATATCCGGGGACTGAAGCTTTCTTT. It is translated as CASVYPGTEAFF.

This clonotype was picked up many times. The chain couples TRBV29-1 to TRBJ2-5, with D possibly matching TRBD1 (7 bases). The CDR3 consists of 14 residues. Germline-derived CDR1 and CDR2 are SQVTM and ANQGSEA. Trimming pared 1 base from V and 2 bases from J, leaving 11 bases between. The CDR3 nucleotides are TGCAGCGTTGAAGCACAGGGGACTCAAGAGACCCAGTACTTC. As protein: CSVEAQGTQETQYF.

In this sample, this clonotype turned up once. This clone may be a read error of a much larger clone one base away. The chain carries TRBV7-6 and TRBJ1-3; D uncertain. The germline gives CDR1 SGHVS, CDR2 FNYEAQ. The CDR3 extends over 15 amino acids. The CDR3 sequence: CAGSSAPISGNTIYF. The CDR3 nucleotides read TGTGCCGGCAGCTCTGCTCCGATCTCTGGAAACACCATATATTTT.

This clonotype is medium-sized within its sample. The chain combines TRBV20-1 with TRBJ2-3; 7 nucleotides line up with TRBD2. Germline loops: CDR1 DFQATT, CDR2 SNEGSKA (reference sequence). Trimming removed 6 bases from V and 4 bases from J; junction bases left unmatched: 7. The CDR3 is made up of 13 amino acids. The CDR3 DNA reads as TGCAGTGCCCCGACTAGCAGTGCAGATACGCAGTATTTT. Translation gives CSAPTSSADTQYF.

This clonotype was picked up a small number of times. The V gene is TRBV10-3, the J gene TRBJ2-7; the match to TRBD1 covers 9 bases. Unmatched junction bases numbered 8, after V lost 2 bases and J lost 3 bases. The CDR3 extends over 16 amino acids. Germline values: CDR1 ENHRY, CDR2 SYGVKD. CDR3 residues: CAISETDRGGIYEQYF. The CDR3 DNA sequence: TGTGCCATCAGTGAGACGGACAGGGGAGGTATCTACGAGCAGTACTTC.

This clonotype was counted a few times. Just one base apart from a much larger clone, this may be a read error. This chain links TRBV9 with TRBJ2-3, with D tentatively TRBD1 (6 bases). This CDR3 contains 15 residues. Trimming pared 0 bases from V and 10 bases from J, leaving 18 bases between. Germline-derived CDR1 and CDR2 are SGDLS and YYNGEE. DNA of the CDR3: TGTGCCAGCAGCGTAGCAGGGGCAGGGATGGATCCGCAGTATTTT. It yields the protein CASSVAGAGMDPQYF.

This sequence joins TRBV24-1 and TRBJ1-1; D ambiguous. CDR1 and CDR2 (germline): KGHDR, SFDVKD. The CDR3 contains 13 residues. The V end was cut by 2 bases, the J end by 1 base, with 4 bases between. CDR3 in DNA: TGTGCCACCAGTGATTACCAGAACACTGAAGCTTTCTTT. It translates to CATSDYQNTEAFF.

The chain carries TRBV25-1 and TRBJ2-7; the D gene is possibly TRBD1 (6 bases). The CDR3 consists of 12 residues. With 5 bases removed from V and 7 bases from J, the gap between germline ends came to 12 bases. Germline V gene lookup returns CDR1 MGHDK and CDR2 SYGVNS. The CDR3 sequence is CASSITGTEQYF. Here the CDR3 DNA reads TGTGCCAGCAGTATAACCGGGACAGAGCAGTACTTC.

V is TRBV25-1 and J is TRBJ1-1; tentatively, D is TRBD1 (6 bases). Trimming stripped 6 bases from V and 2 bases from J, with 22 bases between. Germline V gene sequence: CDR1 MGHDK, CDR2 SYGVNS. CDR3 length equals 17 residues. The CDR3, as DNA: TGTGCCAGCAGATCGCGACAGGCCTCCTCAATTAACACTGAAGCTTTCTTT. This translates into CASRSRQASSINTEAFF.

This clonotype was recorded many times. This chain joins TRBV12-3 or TRBV12-4 and TRBJ2-5; 7 nucleotides match TRBD1. J lost 1 base, V lost 5 bases, and 1 base had no gene match. The CDR3 has 13 residues. CDR3 sequence: CASSRDSQETQYF. The CDR3 DNA reads as TGTGCCAGCAGTCGGGACAGCCAAGAGACCCAGTACTTC.

This clonotype was found a few times. The chain employs TRBV19 and TRBJ1-1; TRBD1 is a possible D gene (5 bases). The CDR3 is 14 amino acids. Trimming removed 8 bases at V and 4 bases at J, with 17 bases between. Germline assignment: CDR1 LNHDA and CDR2 SQIVND (reference sequence). As DNA, the CDR3 is TGTGCCAGTCCCCCCGAGGGTGGGGGCACTGAAGCTTTCTTT. Translated, it gives CASPPEGGGTEAFF.

The gene calls are TRBV10-3 and TRBJ2-7; D not certain. This CDR3 comprises 12 residues. CDR1 is ENHRY, CDR2 SYGVKD, per germline. Trimming took off 8 bases at V and 1 base at J, with 9 bases between the two ends. CDR3 bases: TGTGCCATCGGCACGAATTCCTACGAGCAGTACTTC. Residues: CAIGTNSYEQYF.

In its sample, this clonotype was seen many times. CDR3 sequence: CSARGNTGELFF. CDR3 sequence (DNA): TGCAGTGCTAGAGGGAACACCGGGGAGCTGTTTTTT. The V call is TRBV20-1, the J call TRBJ2-2; no definite D call. Trimming took 1 base from V and 1 from J, leaving 1 base between them. There are 12 residues in the CDR3. Germline assignment: CDR1 DFQATT and CDR2 SNEGSKA (reference sequence).

Comment on this clonotype: The DNA is left out, because the CDR3 cannot be placed on it with certainty; the CDR3 is given as TCRdb lists it. The chain joins TRBV5-1 to TRBJ2-7; the table's D gene call, TRBD1, was not cross checked with the DNA. The germline V gene has CDR1 SGHRS and CDR2 YFSETQ. The CDR3 is 21 residues long, counting both termini. The CDR3: CASSFYICSARARTGPGEQYF.

This clonotype was seen more than once but under ten times. V usage is TRBV9 and J usage is TRBJ1-2; possibly TRBD1 for D (5 bases). The CDR3 spans 14 residues. V lost 0 bases and J 7 bases, leaving 13 bases between the germline ends. Germline-derived CDR1 and CDR2 are SGDLS and YYNGEE. Written as DNA, the CDR3 is TGTGCCAGCAGCGTAGTCGGGGGGGGTTCTGGCTACACCTTC. This gives the protein CASSVVGGGSGYTF. Variable domain in full (rest from reference TRBV9 and TRBJ1-2): DSGVTQTPKHLITATGQRVTLRCSPRSGDLSVYWYQQSLDQGLQFLIQYYNGEERAKGNILERFSAQQFPDLHSELNLSSLELGDSALYFCASSVVGGGSGYTFGSGTRLTVV.

This rearrangement joins TRBV20-1 to TRBJ2-1; TRBD2 matches at 15 bases. CDR1 is DFQATT and CDR2 is SNEGSKA in the germline V gene (reference sequence). Trimming removed 5 bases from V and 8 bases from J; junction bases left unmatched: 7. This CDR3 has 15 residues. CDR3 in amino acids: CSAAGLAGGLYEQFF. The CDR3 DNA is TGCAGTGCTGCCGGACTAGCGGGAGGGCTGTATGAGCAGTTCTTC.

The chain employs TRBV7-2 and TRBJ1-1; D is undetermined. Trimming removed 0 bases at V and 11 bases at J, with 13 bases between. Germline CDR1 is SGHTA and CDR2 is FQGNSA. The CDR3 covers 13 residues. The CDR3 loop is CASSLATPKEAFF. The DNA of the CDR3 is TGTGCCAGCAGCTTAGCGACCCCCAAGGAGGCTTTCTTT. Full variable domain (remainder filled in from reference TRBV7-2 and TRBJ1-1): GAGVSQSPSNKVTEKGKDVELRCDPISGHTALYWYRQSLGQGLEFLIYFQGNSAPDKSGLPSDRFSAERTGGSVSTLTIQRTQQEDSAVYLCASSLATPKEAFFGQGTRLTVV.

The chain is built from TRBV20-1 and TRBJ2-7, with 8 bases lining up with TRBD2. The CDR3 consists of 13 residues. Germline-derived CDR1 and CDR2 are DFQATT and SNEGSKA (reference sequence). Trimming removed 8 bases from V and 0 bases from J; junction bases left unmatched: 6. The CDR3 DNA reads TGCAGTCTCGGACTAGCAGCCTCCTACGAGCAGTACTTC. Its translation is CSLGLAASYEQYF.

In regard to this clonotype: A read error is possible here, since a much larger clone lies one base away. The CDR3 here is CASTENLQETQYF. CDR3 DNA: TGCGCCAGTACCGAGAACCTCCAAGAGACCCAGTACTTC. The chain couples TRBV10-1 to TRBJ2-5; D not certain. Germline V CDR1 and CDR2: WNHNN, SYGVQD (reference sequence). The CDR3 is made up of 13 amino acids. V was trimmed by 9 bases and J by 1 base, leaving 12 bases between them.

V and J are TRBV20-1 and TRBJ2-3, with 11 nucleotides matching TRBD2. Germline trimming cut 3 bases from V and 3 bases from J; bases unmatched to any gene: 5. The CDR3 length is 15 residues. Germline lookup yields CDR1 DFQATT and CDR2 SNEGSKA (reference sequence). The CDR3 sequence: CSASLAGGSTDTQYF. The DNA of the CDR3 is TGCAGTGCTAGCTTAGCGGGAGGGTCAACAGATACGCAGTATTTT.

CDR3 amino acids: CASRDRAETQYF. For the CDR3, the DNA is TGTGCCAGCAGGGACAGGGCAGAGACCCAGTACTTC. V usage is TRBV2 and J usage is TRBJ2-5, with 8 bases lining up with TRBD1. This CDR3 is 12 amino acids long. Germline V gives CDR1 SNHLY, CDR2 FYNNEI. Unmatched junction bases numbered 1, after V lost 6 bases and J lost 4 bases. Combining the CDR3 with reference TRBV2 and TRBJ2-5 gives the whole variable domain EPEVTQTPSHQVTQMGQEVILRCVPISNHLYFYWYRQILGQKVEFLVSFYNNEISEKSEIFDDQFSVERPDGSNFTLKIRSTKLEDSAMYFCASRDRAETQYFGPGTRLLVL.

The chain employs TRBV9 and TRBJ2-1; 14 bases are a match to TRBD2. The CDR3 consists of 17 residues. From germline, CDR1 is SGDLS and CDR2 YYNGEE. V lost 3 bases and J lost 4; bases outside the gene matches: 6. As DNA, the CDR3 is TGTGCCAGCAGCGCACGGACTAGCGGGAGGAGTTACAATGAGCAGTTCTTC. Amino acid sequence: CASSARTSGRSYNEQFF.

This clonotype came up a few times. The chain links TRBV30 to TRBJ2-7; possible D gene TRBD2, 5 bases. The V gene lost 2 bases and the J gene lost 9 bases, with 11 bases spanning the gap. The CDR3 is 11 residues long. The V gene's germline CDR1 is GTSNPN and CDR2 SVGIG (reference sequence). In DNA, the CDR3 is TGTGCCTGGAGTAGCAATCGGGGGCAGTACTTC. It encodes CAWSSNRGQYF.

This clonotype was detected a few times. The chain carries TRBV7-9 and TRBJ2-2; D is unclear. The CDR3 spans 12 residues. V was shortened by 5 bases and J by 5 bases, with 6 bases between the two germline ends. The V gene's germline CDR1 is SEHNR and CDR2 FQNEAQ (reference sequence). CDR3 sequence (DNA): TGTGCCAGCAGCCCTGGGACCGGGGAGCTGTTTTTT. It translates to CASSPGTGELFF.

About this clonotype: One end of the junction does not line up with germline, which may come from a read error. The CDR3 here is CASSFGPRTNYGYTF. CDR3 DNA sequence: TGTGCCAGCAGTTTCGGACCCAGAACTAACTATGGCTACACCTTC. V and J are TRBV10-3 and TRBJ1-2; the D is unclear. Germline V gene data show CDR1 as ENHRY and CDR2 as SYGVKD. The CDR3 extends over 15 amino acids.